Included here is one T cell receptor beta chain sequence, with context. No antigen is known for it. Germline V gene sequence: CDR1 SGHRS, CDR2 YFSETQ. The V end lost 7 bases, the J end lost 2 bases, and 19 bases lay between the germline ends. This CDR3 comprises 15 residues. The data are from a study of regulatory T cells in long-lasting Graves disease. According to the study, TCR beta libraries were built with iRepertoire HTBI primers and CDR3-region Arm-PCR. One entry per CDR3 protein, called by TCRdb with MiXCR from the multiplex PCR reads. This sample yields a few hundred thousand distinct CDR3 sequences, of which roughly 15% are seen a single time; about 25% belongs to the top ten. Study observations and caveats: Analyses excluded thyroid tissue, covering peripheral blood alone.

The sample's time point: newly diagnosed GD, antithyroid drugs for less than 3 months. Isolated PBMC RNA provided the starting material for the TCR library. This sample was shared with a second study, whose subject was T cells in Graves' hyperthyroidism and ophthalmopathy. That source adds: Diagnosing involved the use of clinical symptoms, serum thyroxine and TRAb, thyroid ultrasound and orbital computed tomography. The primer set for the first-round RT-PCR of the TCR CDR3 was HTBI.

This chain links TRBV5-1 with TRBJ2-7, with D perhaps matching TRBD2 (5 bases). The sequencing here drew on peripheral blood mononuclear cells (PBMCs), taken at new diagnosis, from a patient treated with antithyroid drugs. The receptor comes from a woman aged 18-29 years with Graves disease. The CDR3 coding sequence is TGCGCCAGCTTTGATATAAGGACTTCTCCCTACGAGCAGTACTTC. This codes for CASFDIRTSPYEQYF.